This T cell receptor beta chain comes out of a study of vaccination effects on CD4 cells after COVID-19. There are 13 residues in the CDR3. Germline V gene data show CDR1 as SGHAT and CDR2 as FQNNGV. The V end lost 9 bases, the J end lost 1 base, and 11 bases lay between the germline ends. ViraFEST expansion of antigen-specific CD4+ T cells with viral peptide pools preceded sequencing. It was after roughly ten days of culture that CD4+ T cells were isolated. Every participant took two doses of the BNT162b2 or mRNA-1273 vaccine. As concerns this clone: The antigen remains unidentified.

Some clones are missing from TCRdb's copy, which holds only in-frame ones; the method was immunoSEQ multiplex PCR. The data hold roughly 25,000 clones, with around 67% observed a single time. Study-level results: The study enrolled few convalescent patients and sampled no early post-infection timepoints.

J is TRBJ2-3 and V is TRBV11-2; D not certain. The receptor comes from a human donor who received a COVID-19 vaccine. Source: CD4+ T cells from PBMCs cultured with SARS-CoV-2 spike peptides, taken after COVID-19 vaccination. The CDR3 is CASSKGRTDTQYF. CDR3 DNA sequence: TGTGCCAGTTCTAAGGGCCGCACAGATACGCAGTATTTT. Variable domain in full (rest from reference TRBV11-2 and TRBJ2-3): EAGVAQSPRYKIIEKRQSVAFWCNPISGHATLYWYQQILGQGPKLLIQFQNNGVVDDSQLPKDRFSAERLKGVDSTLKIQPAKLEDSAVYLCASSKGRTDTQYFGPGTRLTVL.